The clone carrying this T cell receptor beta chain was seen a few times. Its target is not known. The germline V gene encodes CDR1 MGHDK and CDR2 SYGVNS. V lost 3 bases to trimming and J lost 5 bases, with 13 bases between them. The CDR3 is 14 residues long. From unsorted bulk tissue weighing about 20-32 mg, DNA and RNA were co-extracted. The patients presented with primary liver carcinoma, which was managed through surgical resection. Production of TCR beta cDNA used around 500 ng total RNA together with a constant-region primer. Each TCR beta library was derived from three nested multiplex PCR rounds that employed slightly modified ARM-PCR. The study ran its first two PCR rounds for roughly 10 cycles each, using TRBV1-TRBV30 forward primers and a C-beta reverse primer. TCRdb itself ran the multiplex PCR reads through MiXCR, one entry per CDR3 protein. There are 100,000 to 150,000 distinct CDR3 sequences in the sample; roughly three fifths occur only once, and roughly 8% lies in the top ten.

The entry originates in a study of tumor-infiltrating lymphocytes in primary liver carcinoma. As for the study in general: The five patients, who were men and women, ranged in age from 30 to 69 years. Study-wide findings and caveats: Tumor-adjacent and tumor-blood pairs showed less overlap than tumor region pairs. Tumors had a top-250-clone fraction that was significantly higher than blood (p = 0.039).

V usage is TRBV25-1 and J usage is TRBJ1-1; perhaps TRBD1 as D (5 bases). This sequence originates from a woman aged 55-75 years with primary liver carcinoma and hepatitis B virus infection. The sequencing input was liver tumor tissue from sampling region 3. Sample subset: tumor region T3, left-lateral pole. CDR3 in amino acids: CASSDRAAGTEAFF. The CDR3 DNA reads TGTGCCAGCAGTGACAGGGCAGCGGGAACTGAAGCTTTCTTT.